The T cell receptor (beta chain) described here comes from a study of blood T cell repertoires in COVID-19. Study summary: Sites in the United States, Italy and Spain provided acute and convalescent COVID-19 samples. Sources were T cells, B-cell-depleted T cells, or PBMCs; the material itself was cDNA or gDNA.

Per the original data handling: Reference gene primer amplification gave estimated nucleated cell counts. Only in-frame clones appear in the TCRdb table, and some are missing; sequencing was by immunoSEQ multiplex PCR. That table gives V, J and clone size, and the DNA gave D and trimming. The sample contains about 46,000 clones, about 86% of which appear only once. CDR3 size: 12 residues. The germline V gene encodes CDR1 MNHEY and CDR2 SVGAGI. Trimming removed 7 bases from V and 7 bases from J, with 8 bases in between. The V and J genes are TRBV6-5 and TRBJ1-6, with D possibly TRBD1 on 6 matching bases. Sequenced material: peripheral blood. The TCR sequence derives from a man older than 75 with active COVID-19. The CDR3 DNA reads TGTGCCAGCAACAGGGAGAATTCACCCCTCCACTTT. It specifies CASNRENSPLHF.